This is a list of T cell receptor beta chains from one sample in a study of blood T cells in healthy people across ages. TCRdb analysed the 5' RACE reads with MiXCR anew, one entry per CDR3 protein. The sample holds 1.4 million or so distinct CDR3 sequences, around 40% seen once. Sequencing input: blood. Receptors originate from a woman aged 18-35 years in good health. CDR3s include the opening cysteine and the closing phenylalanine or tryptophan. Each record gives: D gene, V gene, clone size, J gene, CDR3 DNA, CDR3 protein. The D gene is left open where the match is weak. Only some rows state a clone size, as once, few, many or a class for expanded clones.

TRBD1	TRBV2	-	TRBJ2-1	TGTGCCAGCAGTCGACAGGGGGCTTTAGATGAGCAGTTCTTC	CASSRQGALDEQFF
-	TRBV7-2	few	TRBJ2-7	TGTGCCAGCAGCTTCAGATATGCCTACGAGCAGTACTTC	CASSFRYAYEQYF
TRBD2	TRBV9	-	TRBJ2-3	TGTGCCAGCAGCGTAGCACTAGCGGGGCGATATAGCACAGATACGCAGTATTTT	CASSVALAGRYSTDTQYF
TRBD2	TRBV4-3	-	TRBJ2-1	TGCGCCAGCAGCCAAAGACTCCCTATAGCGGGGCGTTACAATGAGCAGTTCTTC	CASSQRLPIAGRYNEQFF
-	TRBV7-9	-	TRBJ2-7	TGTGCCAGCAGCTTAGGACAGGCCAACGAGCAGTACTTC	CASSLGQANEQYF
TRBD2	TRBV28	-	TRBJ2-5	TGTGCCAGCAGTTTCCCAAGACTAGCGGGCGAGACCCAGTACTTC	CASSFPRLAGETQYF
-	TRBV7-2	once	TRBJ2-5	TGTGCCAGCAGCCGGGAAACAAAAGTTCAAGAGACCCAGTACTTC	CASSRETKVQETQYF
-	TRBV27	few	TRBJ1-4	TGTGCCAGCAGTTCGTGGGGGGGCGCGGGAAAACTGTTTTTT	CASSSWGGAGKLFF
TRBD1	TRBV10-3	once	TRBJ2-3	TGTGCCATCGGTGAGCACAGGGGGGAGGATACGCAGTATTTT	CAIGEHRGEDTQYF
TRBD2	TRBV7-4	many	TRBJ2-7	TGTGCCAGCAGCTTATCTACTAGCGGGGCGACCTACGAGCAGTACTTC	CASSLSTSGATYEQYF
-	TRBV5-1	many	TRBJ2-7	TGTGCCAGCAGCTTAGACCCGAGCTCCTACGAGCAGTACTTC	CASSLDPSSYEQYF
-	TRBV7-6	-	TRBJ1-3	TGTGCCAGCAGCACTCCGGTCGCTGGAAACACCATATATTTT	CASSTPVAGNTIYF
-	TRBV20-1	few	TRBJ1-2	TGCAGTGCTAGAGAGGCCAGTGATGGCTACACCTTC	CSAREASDGYTF
-	TRBV2	-	TRBJ1-1	TGTGCCGGCAGTTCGGACATCACTGAAGCTTTCTTT	CAGSSDITEAFF
TRBD2	TRBV4-1	-	TRBJ2-5	TGCGCCAGCAGCCAAACCCCCGGACTAGCGGGAGAGACCCAGTACTTC	CASSQTPGLAGETQYF
-	TRBV28	-	TRBJ1-2	TGTGCCAGCAGTTACGGGGTTGACTATGGCTACACCTTC	CASSYGVDYGYTF
-	TRBV28	-	TRBJ2-5	TGTGCCAGCAGTACGCCTAGCGTGCAGTACTTC	CASSTPSVQYF
-	TRBV10-1	-	TRBJ1-5	TGCGCCAGCAGTTCCAGGGATAGGGGGAGTAGCAATCGGCCCCAGCATTTT	CASSSRDRGSSNRPQHF
-	TRBV7-2	few	TRBJ2-3	TGTGCCAGCAGCTCCCTTTTACCCGATACGCAGTATTTT	CASSSLLPDTQYF
-	TRBV6-5	few	TRBJ2-1	TGTGCCAGCAGTTACTCTCGCCACAATGAGCAGTTCTTC	CASSYSRHNEQFF
-	TRBV11-2	few	TRBJ2-7	TGTGCCAGCAGCTTCTTAACCCAATACGAGCAGTACTTC	CASSFLTQYEQYF
-	TRBV7-9	-	TRBJ1-5	TGTGCCAGCAGCCTGGGGCCCTCTGGTCAGAATCAGCCCCAGCATTTT	CASSLGPSGQNQPQHF
TRBD2	TRBV20-1	few	TRBJ2-3	TGCAGTGCTAGAAATCCTGCTAGCGGGGGGTTTGGTACGCAGTATTTT	CSARNPASGGFGTQYF
-	TRBV24-1	-	TRBJ2-1	TGTGCCACCAGTGATTTTCGGGGCGCCCACAATGAGCAGTTCTTC	CATSDFRGAHNEQFF
TRBD1	TRBV29-1	-	TRBJ2-1	TGCAGCGTTGCGGGGACCACGAGGACAGGGAACAATGAGCAGTTCTTC	CSVAGTTRTGNNEQFF
-	TRBV7-2	-	TRBJ2-1	TGTGCCAGCAGCTTAGATTGGGTGGGTGAGCAGTTCTTC	CASSLDWVGEQFF
-	TRBV7-4	-	TRBJ1-2	TGTGCCCGCAGCTACCTGAGACGGGTTACTAACTATGGCTACACCTTC	CARSYLRRVTNYGYTF
-	TRBV4-3	-	TRBJ2-1	TGCGCCAGCAGCCGAACCCTCGGTGGCTCCTACAATGAGCAGTTCTTC	CASSRTLGGSYNEQFF
-	TRBV15	-	TRBJ1-4	TGTGCCACCAGCAGAGGGACGGTAGGAAAACTGTTTTTT	CATSRGTVGKLFF
TRBD1	TRBV6-2/TRBV6-3	few	TRBJ1-5	TGTGCCAGCAGTTCCCCTCGGACAGGGAGGAATCAGCCCCAGCATTTT	CASSSPRTGRNQPQHF